This section outlines one T cell receptor (beta chain) sequence together with its context. The CDR3 end falls 3 residues outside the read, so it is completed with the germline J gene. This entry comes from a study of T cells in women clearing cervical HPV infection. Study summary: Cases: HPV16-related CIN3 or worse on histology, a couple of invasive cancers. HLA type could not be excluded as a confounder. Case blood was drawn when the lesion was first found; control blood after infection became undetectable.

The CDR3 contains 13 residues. Germline V lookup: CDR1 SEHNR, CDR2 FQNEAQ (reference sequence). Assay used: immunoSEQ multiplex PCR; TCRdb lists only in-frame clones, some missing. This repertoire includes some 39,000 clones. The sequenced sample was blood buffy coat. This receptor was obtained from a woman between 18 and 75 years old with a cervical HPV16 infection that either progressed to CIN3+ or cleared (not recorded which). This chain uses TRBV7-9 with TRBJ2-3; tentatively, D is TRBD2 (5 bases). The CDR3 DNA, read in part, is TGTGCCAGCAGCCCTGACGGGGAACAGCCG. Encoded protein: CASSPDGEQP. The full CDR3 protein reads CASSPDGEQPQYF. Filled out from reference TRBV7-9 and TRBJ2-3, the complete variable domain reads DTGVSQNPRHKITKRGQNVTFRCDPISEHNRLYWYRQTLGQGPEFLTYFQNEAQLEKSRLLSDRFSAERPKGSFSTLEIQRTEQGDSAMYLCASSPDGEQPQYFGPGTRLTVL.